The 12 T cell receptor beta chains presented below share a single source sample, sequenced in a study of shared clonotypes between healthy human individuals. Profiled with immunoSEQ multiplex PCR; TCRdb holds only in-frame clones, not every one. The data show 2 million to 2.5 million clones, 80% to 95% seen once. Sequencing was carried out using naive CD4+ T cells from PBMCs. The subset: CD45RA+ positively selected. The source of these receptors is a man aged 18 to 30 in good health. Some clones in this sample may be carry-over from other donors' samples.

V usage is TRBV10-1 and J usage is TRBJ2-1, with no clear D. The CDR3 has 14 residues. Germline CDR1 is WNHNN and CDR2 is SYGVQD (reference sequence). The germline V and J ends were trimmed by 4 bases and 2 bases, with 9 bases remaining between them. The CDR3 DNA reads TGCGCCAGCAGTGCCAGCGCCCCCTACAATGAGCAGTTCTTC. Amino acid sequence: CASSASAPYNEQFF.

This clone was counted between two and nine times. The genes are TRBV4-2 and TRBJ1-5; D uncertain. Trimming shortened V by 1 base and J by 6 bases, and 10 bases separated the two germline ends. CDR3 length: 14 residues. Germline V gene sequence: CDR1 LGHNA, CDR2 YNFKEQ. As DNA, the CDR3 is TGTGCCAGCAGCCAAGTAGGACCGGCTCAGCCCCAGCATTTT. This gives the protein CASSQVGPAQPQHF.

As for this clone: The DNA is omitted, as the CDR3 cannot be located on it reliably, and the CDR3 follows TCRdb's listing. The sample has other DNA sequences that encode this CDR3 too. The chain has TRBV5-1 and TRBJ1-2. The germline CDR1 and CDR2 sequences are SGHRS and YFSETQ. The CDR3 sequence runs 14 residues, both termini included. CDR3 amino acids: CASSFGQGGYGYTF.

The chain uses TRBV4-1 and TRBJ2-3; 11 bases agree with TRBD2. V shed 1 base, J shed 5 bases, and the junction held 8 bases outside the gene matches. Germline V lookup: CDR1 MGHRA, CDR2 YSYEKL. The CDR3 length is 17 residues. CDR3 in amino acids: CASSQVALAGDGDTQYF. The CDR3 region has the DNA TGCGCCAGCAGCCAAGTTGCACTAGCGGGAGATGGAGATACGCAGTATTTT.

This chain uses TRBV27 with TRBJ2-7, with D perhaps being TRBD1 or TRBD2 (5 bases each). V lost 5 bases and J 3 bases, leaving 17 bases between the germline ends. The CDR3 extends over 15 amino acids. Germline CDR1 MNHEY, CDR2 SMNVEV (reference sequence). CDR3 residues: CASSPTRGPSYEQYF. In nucleotides, the CDR3 is TGTGCCAGCAGTCCTACCCGGGGCCCAAGCTACGAGCAGTACTTC.

Regarding this clone: Other DNA sequences in this specimen translate into the identical CDR3. The chain couples TRBV10-2 to TRBJ1-5, with no clear D. Germline V lookup: CDR1 WSHSY, CDR2 SAAADI. The CDR3 is made up of 12 amino acids. The ends were cut back, 3 bases at V and 5 bases at J, with 5 bases in the middle. CDR3 nucleotide sequence: TGCGCCAGCAGTGAATGGGATCAGCCCCAGCATTTT. Translation gives CASSEWDQPQHF.

Here the CDR3 DNA reads TGTGCCATCAGTGAGTCGGCTACGGTCGATCAGCCCCAGCATTTT. As protein: CAISESATVDQPQHF. J is TRBJ1-5 and V is TRBV10-3; no firm D call. The CDR3 loop spans 15 amino acids. Germline CDR1 and CDR2: ENHRY and SYGVKD. With 0 bases removed from V and 5 bases from J, the gap between germline ends came to 11 bases.

The CDR3, as DNA: TGTGCCAGCCTTCTGACAGGGGGTCAGCCCCAGCATTTT. Its translation: CASLLTGGQPQHF. This chain connects TRBV6-1 to TRBJ1-5; 9 nucleotides line up with TRBD1. V lost 8 bases and J lost 6; bases outside the gene matches: 5. CDR1 and CDR2 (germline): MNHNS, SASEGT. The length of the CDR3 is 13 residues.

This clone was seen only a few times. The genes are TRBV5-1 and TRBJ1-5, with D hard to call. Trimming pared 0 bases from V and 6 bases from J, leaving 7 bases between. The CDR3 is made up of 13 amino acids. Per germline, CDR1 SGHRS and CDR2 YFSETQ. The DNA of the CDR3 is TGCGCCAGCAGCTTGGAGGCCGGTCAGCCCCAGCATTTT. Translating it yields CASSLEAGQPQHF.

This chain joins TRBV7-3 and TRBJ2-3, with D uncertain. Germline assignment: CDR1 SGHTA and CDR2 FQGTGA. CDR3 length: 13 amino acids. V lost 4 bases and J lost 6, with 11 bases in between. The CDR3 reads CASSSALWDTQYF. The CDR3 DNA reads as TGTGCCAGCAGCTCGGCCCTCTGGGATACGCAGTATTTT.

The rearrangement uses TRBV28 and TRBJ2-1, with 9 bases aligning to TRBD2. With 3 bases clipped from V and 2 bases from J, the junction kept 11 bases outside the gene matches. CDR3 length equals 18 residues. The germline V gene has CDR1 MDHEN and CDR2 SYDVKM. The CDR3, as DNA: TGTGCCAGCAGTTTGTCCCTAGCGGGACCAACCCCCTACAATGAGCAGTTCTTC. Translating it yields CASSLSLAGPTPYNEQFF.

V is TRBV5-4 and J is TRBJ1-4, with D uncertain. CDR1 and CDR2 (germline): SGHNT, YYREEE (reference sequence). V lost 0 bases and J 6 bases, leaving 6 bases between the germline ends. The CDR3 sequence is 13 residues long. In nucleotides, the CDR3 is TGTGCCAGCAGCTTGGCGGCGGATGAAAAACTGTTTTTT. Its protein product is CASSLAADEKLFF.